The present TCR beta chain was sequenced within a study of CD8 T cells in Susac syndrome. Study findings and constraints: The authors acknowledged that the study's TCR sequencing and HLA analysis involved relatively few individuals.

Trimming removed 0 bases from V and 5 bases from J; junction bases left unmatched: 7. This CDR3 spans 16 amino acids. Germline CDR1 and CDR2: LGHNA and YNFKEQ. Random hexamers were used to reverse transcribe about 0.5 to 1 ug of RNA. An immunoSEQ multiplex PCR generated amplified TCR beta CDR3 products spanning 54 Vbeta and 13 Jbeta. TCRdb re-called the immunoSEQ multiplex PCR reads through MiXCR, storing one row per CDR3 protein. Among approximately 150,000 distinct CDR3 sequences listed, roughly 94% were seen once. Sequencing of TCR beta was carried out in blood CD8+ and CD4+ T cells. TEMRA cells were FACS-enriched, while CD8+ and CD4+ T cells were negatively isolated. This clonotype turned up a few times. Its antigen is undetermined.

The rearrangement uses TRBV4-2 and TRBJ2-5, with 9 bases that match TRBD2. Sequenced input: CD4+ T cells from PBMCs. This TCR derives from a human donor with multiple sclerosis. The CDR3: CASSQDLGTSGETQYF. The DNA of the CDR3 is TGTGCCAGCAGCCAAGATCTGGGTACTAGCGGGGAGACCCAGTACTTC.